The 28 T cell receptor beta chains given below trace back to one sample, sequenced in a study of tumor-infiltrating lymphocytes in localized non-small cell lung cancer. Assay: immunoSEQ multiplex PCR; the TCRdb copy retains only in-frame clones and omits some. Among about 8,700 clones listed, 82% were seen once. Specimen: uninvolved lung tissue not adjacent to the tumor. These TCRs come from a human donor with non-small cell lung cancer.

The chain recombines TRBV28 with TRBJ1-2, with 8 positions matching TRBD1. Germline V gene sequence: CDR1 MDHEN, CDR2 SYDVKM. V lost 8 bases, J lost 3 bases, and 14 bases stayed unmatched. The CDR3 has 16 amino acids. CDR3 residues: CASRNLGAGGDYGYTF. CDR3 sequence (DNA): TGTGCCAGCCGTAATTTAGGTGCAGGGGGCGACTATGGCTACACCTTC.

CDR3 sequence reads: CASSSTASGNTIYF. The CDR3 bases are TGTGCCAGCAGCTCGACAGCCTCTGGAAACACCATATATTTT. This chain uses TRBV7-2 with TRBJ1-3, with D tentatively TRBD1 (5 bases). CDR1 SGHTA and CDR2 FQGNSA come from the germline V gene. Trimming took off 4 bases at V and 0 bases at J, with 7 bases between the two ends. The CDR3 covers 14 residues.

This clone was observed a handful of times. The CDR3 DNA follows: TGTGCCAGCAGCTTATCGGATACAGGTGAAGCTTTCTTT. Amino acids: CASSLSDTGEAFF. This rearrangement joins TRBV7-3 to TRBJ1-1, with D possibly being TRBD1 (5 bases). Trimming pared 2 bases from V and 7 bases from J, leaving 11 bases between. The CDR3 has 13 amino acids. CDR1 SGHTA and CDR2 FQGTGA come from the germline V gene.

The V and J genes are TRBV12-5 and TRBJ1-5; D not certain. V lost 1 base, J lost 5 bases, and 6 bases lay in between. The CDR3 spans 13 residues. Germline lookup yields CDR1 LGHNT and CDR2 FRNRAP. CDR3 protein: CASGLGNDQPQHF. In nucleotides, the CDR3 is TGTGCTAGTGGTTTGGGGAACGATCAGCCCCAGCATTTT. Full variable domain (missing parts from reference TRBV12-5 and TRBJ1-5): DARVTQTPRHKVTEMGQEVTMRCQPILGHNTVFWYRQTMMQGLELLAYFRNRAPLDDSGMPKDRFSAEMPDATLATLKIQPSEPRDSAVYFCASGLGNDQPQHFGDGTRLSIL.

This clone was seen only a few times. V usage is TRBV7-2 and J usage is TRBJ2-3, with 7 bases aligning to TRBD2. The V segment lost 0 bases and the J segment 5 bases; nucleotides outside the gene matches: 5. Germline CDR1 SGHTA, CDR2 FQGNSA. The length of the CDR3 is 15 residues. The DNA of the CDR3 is TGTGCCAGCAGCTTAGCAGCGGGGCGACAAGATACGCAGTATTTT. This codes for CASSLAAGRQDTQYF.

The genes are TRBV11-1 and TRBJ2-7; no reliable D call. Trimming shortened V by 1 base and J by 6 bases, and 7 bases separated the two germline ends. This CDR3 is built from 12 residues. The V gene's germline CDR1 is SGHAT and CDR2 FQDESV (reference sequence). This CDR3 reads CASSLEPLEQYF. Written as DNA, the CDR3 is TGTGCCAGCAGCTTAGAACCGCTCGAGCAGTACTTC.

The DNA for the CDR3 is TGCGCCAGCAGAGAGGGACTAGGCTACGAGCAGTACTTC. Encoded protein: CASREGLGYEQYF. V usage is TRBV5-1 and J usage is TRBJ2-7, with 8 bases fitting TRBD2. Germline V gene data show CDR1 as SGHRS and CDR2 as YFSETQ. This CDR3 comprises 13 residues. Trimming took 5 bases from V and 3 from J; bases not matched to a gene: 4.

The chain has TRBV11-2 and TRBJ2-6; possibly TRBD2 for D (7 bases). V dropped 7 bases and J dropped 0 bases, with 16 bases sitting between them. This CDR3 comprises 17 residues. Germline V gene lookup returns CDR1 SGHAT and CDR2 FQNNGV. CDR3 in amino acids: CASTHRGGDSGANVLTF. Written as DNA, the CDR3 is TGTGCCAGCACCCATCGAGGGGGGGACTCTGGGGCCAACGTCCTGACTTTC. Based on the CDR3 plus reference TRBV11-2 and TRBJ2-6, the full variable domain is EAGVAQSPRYKIIEKRQSVAFWCNPISGHATLYWYQQILGQGPKLLIQFQNNGVVDDSQLPKDRFSAERLKGVDSTLKIQPAKLEDSAVYLCASTHRGGDSGANVLTFGAGSRLTVL.

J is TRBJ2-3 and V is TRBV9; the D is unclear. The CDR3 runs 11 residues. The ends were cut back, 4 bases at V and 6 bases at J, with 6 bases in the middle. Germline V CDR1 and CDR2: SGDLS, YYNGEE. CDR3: CASSPKDTQYF. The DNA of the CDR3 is TGTGCCAGCAGCCCCAAGGATACGCAGTATTTT.

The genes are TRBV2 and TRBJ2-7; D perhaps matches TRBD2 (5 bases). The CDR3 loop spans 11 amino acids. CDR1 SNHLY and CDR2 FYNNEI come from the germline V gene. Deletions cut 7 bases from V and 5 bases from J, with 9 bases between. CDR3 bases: TGTGCCAGCAACATAGCGAACGAGCAGTACTTC. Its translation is CASNIANEQYF.

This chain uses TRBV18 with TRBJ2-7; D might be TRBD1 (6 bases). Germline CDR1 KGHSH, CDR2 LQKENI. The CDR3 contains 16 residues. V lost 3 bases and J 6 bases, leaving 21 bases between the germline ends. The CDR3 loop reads CASSPPWVLTGPEQYF. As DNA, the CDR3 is TGTGCCAGCTCACCCCCCTGGGTTCTAACAGGGCCCGAGCAGTACTTC. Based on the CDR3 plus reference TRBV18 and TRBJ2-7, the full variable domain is NAGVMQNPRHLVRRRGQEARLRCSPMKGHSHVYWYRQLPEEGLKFMVYLQKENIIDESGMPKERFSAEFPKEGPSILRIQQVVRGDSAAYFCASSPPWVLTGPEQYFGPGTRLTVT.

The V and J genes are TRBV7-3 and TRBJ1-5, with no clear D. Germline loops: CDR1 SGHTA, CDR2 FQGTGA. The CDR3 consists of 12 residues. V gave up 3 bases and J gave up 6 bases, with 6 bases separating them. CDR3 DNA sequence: TGTGCCAGCAGCTTTCAAATTCAGCCCCAGCATTTT. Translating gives CASSFQIQPQHF.

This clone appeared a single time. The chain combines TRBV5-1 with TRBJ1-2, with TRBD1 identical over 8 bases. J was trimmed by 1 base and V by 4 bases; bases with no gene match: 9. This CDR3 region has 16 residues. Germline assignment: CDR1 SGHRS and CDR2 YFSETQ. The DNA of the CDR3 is TGCGCCAGCAGCCCAGAGACAGGGGCCGGTAACTATGGCTACACCTTC. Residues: CASSPETGAGNYGYTF. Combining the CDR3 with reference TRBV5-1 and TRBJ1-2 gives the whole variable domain KAGVTQTPRYLIKTRGQQVTLSCSPISGHRSVSWYQQTPGQGLQFLFEYFSETQRNKGNFPGRFSGRQFSNSRSEMNVSTLELGDSALYLCASSPETGAGNYGYTFGSGTRLTVV.

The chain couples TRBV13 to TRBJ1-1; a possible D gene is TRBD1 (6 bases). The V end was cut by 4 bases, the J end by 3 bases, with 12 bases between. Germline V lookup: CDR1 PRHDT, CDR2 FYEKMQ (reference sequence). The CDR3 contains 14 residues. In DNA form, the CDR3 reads TGTGCCAGCAGCTCCCACGGGGGCCACACTGAAGCTTTCTTT. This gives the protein CASSSHGGHTEAFF.

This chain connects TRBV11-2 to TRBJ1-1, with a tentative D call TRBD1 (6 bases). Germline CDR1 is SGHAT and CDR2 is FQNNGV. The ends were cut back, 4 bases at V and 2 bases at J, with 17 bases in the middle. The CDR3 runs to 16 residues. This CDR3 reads CASSSYGGPYNTEAFF. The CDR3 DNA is TGTGCCAGCAGCTCCTATGGGGGGCCTTACAACACTGAAGCTTTCTTT.

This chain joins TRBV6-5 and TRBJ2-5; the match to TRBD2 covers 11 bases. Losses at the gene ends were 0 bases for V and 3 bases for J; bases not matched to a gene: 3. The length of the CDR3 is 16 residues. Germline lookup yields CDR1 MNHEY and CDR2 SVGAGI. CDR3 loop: CASSYSGTSGEETQYF. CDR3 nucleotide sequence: TGTGCCAGCAGTTACTCCGGGACTAGCGGTGAAGAGACCCAGTACTTC.

The CDR3 region has the DNA TGTGCCAGCAGTTTATATCCGGGACTAGCGGGAGCCGGGGAGCTGTTTTTT. It encodes CASSLYPGLAGAGELFF. The V and J genes are TRBV27 and TRBJ2-2; 14 positions agree with TRBD2. V shed 1 base, J shed 6 bases, and the junction held 4 bases outside the gene matches. In germline, CDR1 is MNHEY, CDR2 SMNVEV (reference sequence). The CDR3 runs to 17 residues.

The CDR3 coding sequence is TGTGCCAGCAGCCTTGGAGGCCCTGAAGCTTTCTTT. Translated, it gives CASSLGGPEAFF. This chain uses TRBV4-2 with TRBJ1-1, with D unclear. CDR3 length: 12 amino acids. Germline CDR1 reads LGHNA; CDR2 reads YNFKEQ. The V end lost 4 bases, the J end lost 6 bases, and 9 bases lay between the germline ends.

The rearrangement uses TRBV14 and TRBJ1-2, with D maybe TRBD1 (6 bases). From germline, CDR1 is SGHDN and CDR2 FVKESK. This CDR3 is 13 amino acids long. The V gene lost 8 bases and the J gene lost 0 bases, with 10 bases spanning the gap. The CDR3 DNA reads TGTGCCAGCTCCCACAGGGCTAACTATGGCTACACCTTC. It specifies CASSHRANYGYTF.

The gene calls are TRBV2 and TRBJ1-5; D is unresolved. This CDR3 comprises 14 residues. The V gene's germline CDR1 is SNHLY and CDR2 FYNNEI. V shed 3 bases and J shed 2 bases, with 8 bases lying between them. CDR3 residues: CASSDPRRNQPQHF. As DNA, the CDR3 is TGTGCCAGCAGTGACCCCCGCCGCAATCAGCCCCAGCATTTT.

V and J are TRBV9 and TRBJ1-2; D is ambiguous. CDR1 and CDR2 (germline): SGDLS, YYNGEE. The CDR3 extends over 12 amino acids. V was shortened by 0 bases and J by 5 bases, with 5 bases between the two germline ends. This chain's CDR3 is CASSVGGYGYTF. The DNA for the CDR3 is TGTGCCAGCAGCGTAGGTGGATATGGCTACACCTTC. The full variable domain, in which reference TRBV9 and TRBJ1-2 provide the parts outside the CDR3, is DSGVTQTPKHLITATGQRVTLRCSPRSGDLSVYWYQQSLDQGLQFLIQYYNGEERAKGNILERFSAQQFPDLHSELNLSSLELGDSALYFCASSVGGYGYTFGSGTRLTVV.

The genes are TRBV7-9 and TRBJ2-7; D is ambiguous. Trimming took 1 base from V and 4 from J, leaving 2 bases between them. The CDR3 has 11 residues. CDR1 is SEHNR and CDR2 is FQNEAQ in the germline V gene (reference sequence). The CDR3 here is CASSLDYEQYF. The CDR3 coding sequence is TGTGCCAGCAGCTTAGATTACGAGCAGTACTTC. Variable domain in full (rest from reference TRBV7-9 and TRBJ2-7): DTGVSQNPRHKITKRGQNVTFRCDPISEHNRLYWYRQTLGQGPEFLTYFQNEAQLEKSRLLSDRFSAERPKGSFSTLEIQRTEQGDSAMYLCASSLDYEQYFGPGTRLTVT.

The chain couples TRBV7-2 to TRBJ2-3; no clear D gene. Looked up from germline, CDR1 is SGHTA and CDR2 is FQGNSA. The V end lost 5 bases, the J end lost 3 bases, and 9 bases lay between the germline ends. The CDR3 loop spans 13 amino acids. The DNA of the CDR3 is TGTGCCAGCAGCCCCTCGATTACAGATACGCAGTATTTT. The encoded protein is CASSPSITDTQYF.

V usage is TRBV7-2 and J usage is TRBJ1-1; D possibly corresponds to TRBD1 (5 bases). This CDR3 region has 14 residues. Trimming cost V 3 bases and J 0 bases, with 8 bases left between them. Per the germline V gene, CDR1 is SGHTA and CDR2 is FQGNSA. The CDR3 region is CASSFGTVNTEAFF. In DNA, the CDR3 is TGTGCCAGCAGCTTCGGGACGGTGAACACTGAAGCTTTCTTT. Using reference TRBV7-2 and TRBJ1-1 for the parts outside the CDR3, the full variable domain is GAGVSQSPSNKVTEKGKDVELRCDPISGHTALYWYRQSLGQGLEFLIYFQGNSAPDKSGLPSDRFSAERTGGSVSTLTIQRTQQEDSAVYLCASSFGTVNTEAFFGQGTRLTVV.

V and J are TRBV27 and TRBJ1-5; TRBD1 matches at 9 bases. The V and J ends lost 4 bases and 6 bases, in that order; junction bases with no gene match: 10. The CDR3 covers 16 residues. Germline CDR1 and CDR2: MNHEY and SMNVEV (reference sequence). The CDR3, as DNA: TGTGCCAGCAGTTATCCGGACAGGGGAGTATGTCAGCCCCAGCATTTT. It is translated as CASSYPDRGVCQPQHF.

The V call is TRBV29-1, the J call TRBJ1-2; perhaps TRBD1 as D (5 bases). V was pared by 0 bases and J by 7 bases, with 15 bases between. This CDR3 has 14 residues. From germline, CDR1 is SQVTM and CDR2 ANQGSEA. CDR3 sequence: CSVEEWEGKAGYTF. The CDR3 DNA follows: TGCAGCGTTGAAGAGTGGGAGGGGAAGGCTGGCTACACCTTC.

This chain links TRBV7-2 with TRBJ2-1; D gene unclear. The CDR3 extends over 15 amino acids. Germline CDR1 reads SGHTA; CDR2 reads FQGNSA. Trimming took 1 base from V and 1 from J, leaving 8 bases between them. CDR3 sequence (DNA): TGTGCCAGCAGCTTAGTCTTGGGATCCTACAATGAGCAGTTCTTC. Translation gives CASSLVLGSYNEQFF.

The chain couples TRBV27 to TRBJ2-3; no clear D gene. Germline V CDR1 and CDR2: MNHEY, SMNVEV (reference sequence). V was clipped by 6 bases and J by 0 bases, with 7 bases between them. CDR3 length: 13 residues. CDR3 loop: CASRTLSTDTQYF. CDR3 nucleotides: TGTGCCAGCAGGACACTCAGCACAGATACGCAGTATTTT.